This T cell receptor beta chain was captured by sequencing in a study of shared clonotypes between healthy human individuals. The method was immunoSEQ multiplex PCR; TCRdb's version includes in-frame clones alone and lacks a portion of them. This table has roughly 1 million clones, approximately 76% appearing once. Trimming cost V 5 bases and J 4 bases; bases outside gene matches: 13. Germline V lookup: CDR1 MDHEN, CDR2 SYDVKM. This CDR3 has 16 amino acids. This clone is a singleton in its sample. The chain has TRBV28 and TRBJ1-2, with 7 bases that match TRBD1. The source is a man in his late teens or twenties in good health. The specimen was memory CD4+ T cells sorted from blood. Subset noted: CD45RA-negative fraction. The CDR3 nucleotides are TGTGCCAGCAGTCCTTGGGGGACAGCTGAATCCTATGGCTACACCTTC. This gives the protein CASSPWGTAESYGYTF.